This T cell receptor beta chain was identified in a study of T cells in Graves' hyperthyroidism and ophthalmopathy. Study-wide results and limits: The blood repertoire included most of the expanded thyroid clonotypes above 0.001.

Amplified regions were TCR beta CDR3 sequences from RNA transcripts. HTBI primers were the set used in a first-round RT-PCR of the TCR CDR3. TCRdb itself ran the multiplex PCR reads through MiXCR, one entry per CDR3 protein. This sample has 550,000 to 650,000 distinct CDR3 sequences, with around 13% found just once. This clonotype was counted many times. Its cognate antigen is unknown. The PBMCs were taken from approximately 9 ml of fresh peripheral blood. The CDR3 is 15 amino acids. The germline V gene encodes CDR1 ENHRY and CDR2 SYGVKD. Trimming took 2 bases from V and 2 from J, leaving 10 bases between them.

The specimen was blood. This TCR came from a woman in her twenties or thirties with Graves' hyperthyroidism that later progressed to Graves' ophthalmopathy. This chain links TRBV10-3 with TRBJ2-1, with D perhaps matching TRBD2 (6 bases). Here the CDR3 reads CAISEGGTTYNEQFF. Written as DNA, the CDR3 is TGTGCCATCAGTGAGGGGGGGACGACCTACAATGAGCAGTTCTTC.